Sequencing of this TCR beta chain was carried out in a study of blood T cell repertoires in COVID-19. Across the study: Some COVID-19 samples were acute and others convalescent; all came from the United States, Italy and Spain. Nucleic acid was either cDNA or gDNA, and it came from T cells, B-cell-depleted T cells, or PBMCs.

This clone came up once. Authors' processing steps: Reference gene primer amplification yielded estimated nucleated cell counts. Repertoires were generated with immunoSEQ multiplex PCR, while TCRdb's copy carries only in-frame clones and drops some. V and J calls and clone size are those listed in that table; D and trimming were worked out from the DNA. The sample has about 74,000 clones; almost 85% are singletons. Trimming removed 4 bases at V and 0 bases at J, with 18 bases between. The germline V gene encodes CDR1 WSHSY and CDR2 SAAADI. The CDR3 loop spans 18 amino acids. The sample comprised peripheral blood. This clonotype originated in a man in his 70s with acute or convalescent COVID-19. The rearrangement links TRBV10-2 to TRBJ1-4; maybe TRBD1 (6 bases). CDR3 bases: TGCGCCAGCAGTGGGCCTGGACAGAGAAGATCAACTAATGAAAAACTGTTTTTT. The encoded protein is CASSGPGQRRSTNEKLFF.